The 9 T cell receptor beta chains listed next were all sequenced from one sample in a study of Ad26.COV2.S vaccination and SARS-CoV-2 variants. Sequencing was performed with immunoSEQ multiplex PCR; in TCRdb, only in-frame clones are kept and a portion is missing. The sample records some 340,000 clones, over 80% being singletons. Treatment indicated: 19 received Ad26.COV2.S at low or high dose, single or two shots; about 5 received placebo; per-sample allocation not given. Day 63 after the first injection of vaccine or placebo was the sampling time. The source was peripheral blood, collected in a trial of Ad26.COV2.S vaccine versus placebo. These TCRs come from a person aged 18-65 years who received the Ad26.COV2.S COVID-19 vaccine or a placebo.

The V call is TRBV5-6, the J call TRBJ2-7; 10 nucleotides agree with TRBD1. Germline V gives CDR1 SGHDT, CDR2 YYEEEE. The ends lost 0 bases at V and 6 bases at J; junction bases unmatched: 9. The CDR3 runs 16 residues. The CDR3 DNA sequence: TGTGCCAGCAGCTTGGCCTTGGGGACAGGGGAACGCGAGCAGTACTTC. This sequence encodes CASSLALGTGEREQYF.

V is TRBV6-5 and J is TRBJ1-4, with D unresolved. The germline gives CDR1 MNHEY, CDR2 SVGAGI. V lost 6 bases and J 8 bases, leaving 13 bases between the germline ends. There are 13 residues in the CDR3. CDR3 nucleotide sequence: TGTGCCAGCAGCCTACCTGGAAGGGAAAAACTGTTTTTT. This gives the protein CASSLPGREKLFF.

This chain links TRBV5-1 with TRBJ2-7; 7 bases line up with TRBD1. J lost 5 bases, V lost 4 bases, and 9 bases had no gene match. The length of the CDR3 is 14 residues. CDR1 and CDR2 from the germline V gene are SGHRS and YFSETQ. Written as DNA, the CDR3 is TGCGCCAGCAGCGTAGGGACAGCTAAAGACGAGCAGTACTTC. Its translation is CASSVGTAKDEQYF.

This clone occurred once. The chain is built from TRBV7-7 and TRBJ2-1; 13 bases fit TRBD2. This CDR3 region has 15 residues. The germline V gene encodes CDR1 SSHAT and CDR2 FNYEAQ (reference sequence). The ends lost 5 bases at V and 4 bases at J; junction bases unmatched: 2. The CDR3 DNA reads as TGTGCCAGCAGCACGGGACTAGCGGGGTACAATGAGCAGTTCTTC. Protein sequence: CASSTGLAGYNEQFF.

This clone was recorded only once. The chain combines TRBV28 with TRBJ2-5; 10 nucleotides agree with TRBD1. J was trimmed by 3 bases and V by 5 bases; bases with no gene match: 9. CDR3 length equals 16 residues. CDR1 MDHEN and CDR2 SYDVKM come from the germline V gene. The CDR3 region is CASSLNDRGQKETQYF. The CDR3 nucleotides read TGTGCCAGCAGTCTCAACGACAGGGGGCAAAAAGAGACCCAGTACTTC.

The CDR3 sequence: CASSLGQGRAFF. CDR3 sequence (DNA): TGTGCCAGCAGCTTGGGGCAGGGTAGAGCTTTCTTT. V usage is TRBV5-4 and J usage is TRBJ1-1; possible D gene TRBD1, 5 bases. V dropped 0 bases and J dropped 10 bases, with 10 bases sitting between them. The CDR3 length is 12 residues. CDR1 and CDR2 from the germline V gene are SGHNT and YYREEE (reference sequence).

The sample holds one count of this clone. As DNA, the CDR3 is TGTGCCAGCAGCGATGGGCTTAACACTGAAGCTTTCTTT. Amino acid sequence: CASSDGLNTEAFF. This chain uses TRBV2 with TRBJ1-1, with D uncertain. This CDR3 region has 13 residues. V was clipped by 6 bases and J by 2 bases, with 10 bases between them. The V gene's germline CDR1 is SNHLY and CDR2 FYNNEI.

The CDR3 region is CASSLRGDHYGYTF. The CDR3 DNA follows: TGTGCCAGCAGCTTGAGGGGGGACCACTATGGCTACACCTTC. This chain joins TRBV5-6 and TRBJ1-2, with D possibly matching TRBD1 (6 bases). This CDR3 contains 14 residues. Germline V CDR1 and CDR2: SGHDT, YYEEEE. The germline V and J ends were trimmed by 1 base and 3 bases, with 10 bases remaining between them.

J is TRBJ1-2 and V is TRBV27; TRBD1 matches 10 bases. CDR1 and CDR2 (germline): MNHEY, SMNVEV (reference sequence). The CDR3 runs 16 residues. V dropped 5 bases and J dropped 1; count of bases not matched to a gene: 7. The CDR3 nucleotides read TGTGCCAGCAGTACGTACGGACAGGGGGATAACTATGGCTACACCTTC. Its protein is CASSTYGQGDNYGYTF.